These 30 T cell receptor beta chains originate from one sample sequenced in a study of PD-1 blockade in classical Hodgkin lymphoma. All trial patients relapsed after autologous stem cell transplantation. The method was immunoSEQ multiplex PCR; TCRdb's version includes in-frame clones alone and lacks a portion of them. The sample contains about 86,000 clones, around 90% of which appear only once. The source was peripheral blood mononuclear cells (PBMCs), collected at baseline. The receptors come from a human donor with classical Hodgkin lymphoma.

The chain employs TRBV2 and TRBJ1-1; 8 nucleotides align to TRBD1. Looked up from germline, CDR1 is SNHLY and CDR2 is FYNNEI. The trim removed 4 bases at V and 5 bases at J, leaving 6 bases unmatched. This CDR3 is 14 amino acids long. This chain's CDR3 is CASSATDRVTEAFF. The DNA of the CDR3 is TGTGCCAGCAGTGCTACGGACAGGGTGACTGAAGCTTTCTTT. Full variable domain (remainder filled in from reference TRBV2 and TRBJ1-1): EPEVTQTPSHQVTQMGQEVILRCVPISNHLYFYWYRQILGQKVEFLVSFYNNEISEKSEIFDDQFSVERPDGSNFTLKIRSTKLEDSAMYFCASSATDRVTEAFFGQGTRLTVV.

J is TRBJ2-6 and V is TRBV7-9; no clear D. Trimming removed 6 bases from V and 0 bases from J, with 9 bases in between. CDR1 is SEHNR, CDR2 FQNEAQ, per germline (reference sequence). The CDR3 runs 15 residues. Here the CDR3 reads CASRLKGSGANVLTF. In nucleotides, the CDR3 is TGTGCCAGCAGACTAAAGGGCTCTGGGGCCAACGTCCTGACTTTC.

CDR3 sequence: CASSEGGREHEQYF. CDR3 nucleotide sequence: TGTGCCAGCAGTGAAGGCGGGAGGGAGCACGAGCAGTACTTC. The chain is built from TRBV25-1 and TRBJ2-7; 9 bases line up with TRBD2. The CDR3 has 14 amino acids. Trimming at V came to 2 bases and at J to 5 bases, leaving 4 bases not matched to a gene. Germline lookup yields CDR1 MGHDK and CDR2 SYGVNS.

The J gene is TRBJ2-1, the V gene TRBV7-6, with TRBD2 identical over 9 bases. With V trimmed by 3 bases and J by 0 bases, 6 bases remained unmatched. CDR1 and CDR2 from the germline V gene are SGHVS and FNYEAQ. The CDR3 loop spans 17 amino acids. The CDR3 region is CASSLLTSGPSYNEQFF. The CDR3 nucleotides are TGTGCCAGCAGCTTGCTCACTAGCGGGCCCTCCTACAATGAGCAGTTCTTC.

The gene calls are TRBV30 and TRBJ2-1; D perhaps matches TRBD1 (5 bases). The CDR3 covers 12 residues. V gave up 1 base and J gave up 9 bases, with 10 bases separating them. Germline V gene sequence: CDR1 GTSNPN, CDR2 SVGIG (reference sequence). The CDR3 bases are TGTGCCTGGAGTGGGGGCAGGTTTGAGCAGTTCTTC. Its translation is CAWSGGRFEQFF.

This rearrangement joins TRBV5-1 to TRBJ2-1, with D hard to call. Trimming pared 0 bases from V and 8 bases from J, leaving 6 bases between. The CDR3 length is 12 residues. The germline gives CDR1 SGHRS, CDR2 YFSETQ. The CDR3 reads CASSLGGDEQFF. The CDR3, as DNA: TGCGCCAGCAGCTTGGGAGGAGATGAGCAGTTCTTC.

The chain employs TRBV7-2 and TRBJ1-2; D may be TRBD1 (5 bases). This CDR3 has 14 amino acids. From germline, CDR1 is SGHTA and CDR2 FQGNSA. V was cut by 7 bases and J by 0 bases, with 12 bases left in between. The CDR3 DNA follows: TGTGCCAGCACCTCCGGGACGGCTAACTATGGCTACACCTTC. This encodes CASTSGTANYGYTF.

The chain uses TRBV29-1 and TRBJ2-7; D possibly uses TRBD1 or TRBD2 (6 bases each). With 1 base removed from V and 6 bases from J, the gap between germline ends came to 16 bases. Germline assignment: CDR1 SQVTM and CDR2 ANQGSEA. CDR3 length: 14 residues. This chain's CDR3 is CSVEVDLRGAEQYF. The DNA for the CDR3 is TGCAGCGTTGAAGTCGATCTTAGGGGGGCCGAGCAGTACTTC.

This chain connects TRBV4-3 to TRBJ2-4; no reliable D call. The CDR3 is made up of 13 amino acids. Between the trimmed V and J ends, which lost 0 bases and 7 bases, there was a span of 7 bases. Germline CDR1 reads LGHNA; CDR2 reads YSLEER. CDR3 amino acids: CASSQDLPNIQYF. CDR3 sequence (DNA): TGCGCCAGCAGCCAAGATCTCCCGAACATTCAGTACTTC.

The genes are TRBV6-5 and TRBJ2-7; D ambiguous. Between the trimmed V and J ends, which lost 0 bases and 4 bases, there was a span of 13 bases. Germline assignment: CDR1 MNHEY and CDR2 SVGAGI. This CDR3 contains 15 residues. The CDR3 bases are TGTGCCAGCAGTTACTCATATATGGCTTCTTACGAGCAGTACTTC. Residues: CASSYSYMASYEQYF.

The V gene is TRBV25-1, the J gene TRBJ2-7, with D perhaps TRBD1 or TRBD2 (5 bases each). Germline CDR1 reads MGHDK; CDR2 reads SYGVNS. CDR3 size: 12 residues. The ends were cut back, 1 base at V and 7 bases at J, with 8 bases in the middle. Here the CDR3 reads CASSEWGWEQYF. For the CDR3, the DNA is TGTGCCAGCAGTGAATGGGGGTGGGAGCAGTACTTC.

The rearrangement joins TRBV5-4 to TRBJ2-7; no clear D gene. This CDR3 region has 15 residues. The V end was cut by 2 bases, the J end by 6 bases, with 18 bases between. The germline CDR1 and CDR2 sequences are SGHNT and YYREEE (reference sequence). The CDR3 nucleotides read TGTGCCAGCAGCTTACGGGCCCCAACTGATGGCGAGCAGTACTTC. It translates to CASSLRAPTDGEQYF.

The chain links TRBV10-2 to TRBJ2-1; D possibly matches TRBD1 or TRBD2 (6 bases each). Germline V CDR1 and CDR2: WSHSY, SAAADI. The CDR3 sequence is 15 residues long. V was clipped by 4 bases and J by 6 bases, with 16 bases between them. Here the CDR3 DNA reads TGCGCCAGCAGTGGTCTGGTGGGGGGCAGCAATGAGCAGTTCTTC. Protein sequence: CASSGLVGGSNEQFF.

The J gene is TRBJ1-1, the V gene TRBV30; no clear D. Looked up from germline, CDR1 is GTSNPN and CDR2 is SVGIG (reference sequence). The V end lost 0 bases, the J end lost 4 bases, and 3 bases lay between the germline ends. The CDR3 spans 11 residues. The CDR3 here is CAWSVITEAFF. As DNA, the CDR3 is TGTGCCTGGAGTGTCATCACTGAAGCTTTCTTT.

The rearrangement uses TRBV6-5 and TRBJ2-3; D remains unclear. Germline values: CDR1 MNHEY, CDR2 SVGAGI. Trimming shortened V by 2 bases and J by 0 bases, and 6 bases separated the two germline ends. This CDR3 region has 14 residues. The CDR3 spells CASSYARSTDTQYF. CDR3 in DNA: TGTGCCAGCAGTTACGCCAGGAGCACAGATACGCAGTATTTT.

The chain has TRBV29-1 and TRBJ2-1; D is unresolved. Germline assignment: CDR1 SQVTM and CDR2 ANQGSEA. The CDR3 runs 15 residues. Between the trimmed V and J ends, which lost 6 bases and 6 bases, there was a span of 21 bases. In DNA, the CDR3 is TGCAGCGTCCACCTTCAGTCTAGAAGCTCCAATGAGCAGTTCTTC. Protein sequence: CSVHLQSRSSNEQFF.

The chain joins TRBV4-1 to TRBJ2-7; D may be TRBD2 (6 bases). Germline assignment: CDR1 MGHRA and CDR2 YSYEKL. This CDR3 has 17 amino acids. Deletions cut 1 base from V and 4 bases from J, with 20 bases between. CDR3 in amino acids: CASSQVRTIQGPYEQYF. In nucleotides, the CDR3 is TGCGCCAGCAGCCAAGTTCGGACTATCCAAGGCCCGTACGAGCAGTACTTC.

The V call is TRBV10-1, the J call TRBJ1-1; D is undetermined. CDR3 length: 14 amino acids. V was clipped by 3 bases and J by 0 bases, with 8 bases between them. Per the germline V gene, CDR1 is WNHNN and CDR2 is SYGVQD (reference sequence). Here the CDR3 DNA reads TGCGCCAGCAGTGATTCAGGCATGAACACTGAAGCTTTCTTT. Translation: CASSDSGMNTEAFF.

The rearrangement uses TRBV2 and TRBJ1-5; 8 nucleotides match TRBD1. The CDR3 extends over 15 amino acids. Germline loops: CDR1 SNHLY, CDR2 FYNNEI. J gave up 2 bases and V 6 bases, and 6 bases lay outside the gene matches. CDR3 coding DNA: TGTGCCAGCAGGTATGGACAGGGTCGCAATCAGCCCCAGCATTTT. It codes for CASRYGQGRNQPQHF.

V gene TRBV7-2 combines with J gene TRBJ2-1; TRBD2 might be the D (5 bases). This CDR3 spans 13 amino acids. Germline assignment: CDR1 SGHTA and CDR2 FQGNSA. V lost 2 bases and J lost 6, with 8 bases in between. The CDR3 coding sequence is TGTGCCAGCAGCTTAAGCGGAGCCAATGAGCAGTTCTTC. Amino acid sequence: CASSLSGANEQFF.

The rearrangement joins TRBV19 to TRBJ2-2, with D unresolved. Germline assignment: CDR1 LNHDA and CDR2 SQIVND (reference sequence). V was cut by 1 base and J by 11 bases, with 11 bases left in between. CDR3 length: 13 residues. CDR3 in amino acids: CASSIVGARELFF. Here the CDR3 DNA reads TGTGCCAGTAGTATAGTGGGTGCCCGAGAGCTGTTTTTT.

The rearrangement links TRBV7-9 to TRBJ2-7; 11 bases agree with TRBD1. This CDR3 comprises 13 residues. The germline gives CDR1 SEHNR, CDR2 FQNEAQ (reference sequence). The junction had 1 base not matched to a gene; V was cut back by 4 bases and J by 5 bases. CDR3 DNA: TGTGCCAGCAGCTGGACAGGGGGCGACGAGCAGTACTTC. Encoded protein: CASSWTGGDEQYF.

The chain has TRBV7-6 and TRBJ2-3; 10 bases align to TRBD2. V dropped 8 bases and J dropped 12; count of bases not matched to a gene: 17. This CDR3 region has 15 residues. Germline assignment: CDR1 SGHVS and CDR2 FNYEAQ. This CDR3 reads CASSTQREGRIAQYF. The DNA of the CDR3 is TGTGCCAGCTCGACTCAGCGGGAGGGCCGGATAGCACAGTATTTT.

This chain uses TRBV5-6 with TRBJ1-2, with 8 positions matching TRBD1. This CDR3 has 15 amino acids. V was clipped by 3 bases and J by 6 bases; unmatched bases: 10. CDR1 is SGHDT, CDR2 YYEEEE, per germline. DNA of the CDR3: TGTGCCAGCAGCTCCCGGACAGGGAGATCCAATGGCTACACCTTC. It encodes CASSSRTGRSNGYTF. Based on the CDR3 plus reference TRBV5-6 and TRBJ1-2, the full variable domain is DAGVTQSPTHLIKTRGQQVTLRCSPKSGHDTVSWYQQALGQGPQFIFQYYEEEERQRGNFPDRFSGHQFPNYSSELNVNALLLGDSALYLCASSSRTGRSNGYTFGSGTRLTVV.

The chain couples TRBV6-5 to TRBJ1-1, with D hard to call. The CDR3 runs 13 residues. Germline V gene sequence: CDR1 MNHEY, CDR2 SVGAGI. V was cut by 0 bases and J by 4 bases, with 6 bases left in between. The DNA for the CDR3 is TGTGCCAGCAGTTACTCGAGTAGCACTGAAGCTTTCTTT. This codes for CASSYSSSTEAFF.

The gene calls are TRBV7-6 and TRBJ1-1, with a tentative D call TRBD1 (5 bases). The CDR3 length is 14 residues. Germline-derived CDR1 and CDR2 are SGHVS and FNYEAQ. Trimming took 5 bases from V and 4 from J, leaving 14 bases between them. CDR3 nucleotide sequence: TGTGCCAGCAGCGCGAGTGGGGGGAGCACTGAAGCTTTCTTT. Translated, it gives CASSASGGSTEAFF.

The rearrangement uses TRBV27 and TRBJ2-6; D is unresolved. The CDR3 is made up of 14 amino acids. V was trimmed by 7 bases and J by 0 bases, leaving 7 bases between them. Germline-derived CDR1 and CDR2 are MNHEY and SMNVEV (reference sequence). The CDR3 region has the DNA TGTGCCAGCACGATTGGCTCTGGGGCCAACGTCCTGACTTTC. Its protein is CASTIGSGANVLTF.

This chain connects TRBV4-1 to TRBJ2-7; 9 bases match TRBD2. CDR1 is MGHRA and CDR2 is YSYEKL in the germline V gene. The length of the CDR3 is 15 residues. Trimming at V came to 4 bases and at J to 2 bases, leaving 6 bases not matched to a gene. CDR3 sequence: CASSPVAGVTYEQYF. The CDR3 bases are TGCGCCAGCAGCCCGGTAGCGGGAGTTACCTACGAGCAGTACTTC.

The chain employs TRBV29-1 and TRBJ1-1; 7 positions match TRBD1. Per germline, CDR1 SQVTM and CDR2 ANQGSEA. The CDR3 length is 13 residues. The V gene end was trimmed by 6 bases and the J gene end by 3 bases; junction bases not matched to a gene: 7. This CDR3 is CSVSYRGDTEAFF. The DNA of the CDR3 is TGCAGCGTGTCCTACAGGGGTGACACTGAAGCTTTCTTT.

The chain couples TRBV6-5 to TRBJ1-1; D is unclear. This CDR3 is 12 amino acids long. Germline lookup yields CDR1 MNHEY and CDR2 SVGAGI. V was pared by 11 bases and J by 7 bases, with 17 bases between. The CDR3 spells CASYTGIHEAFF. The CDR3 DNA reads as TGTGCCTCTTACACGGGGATCCATGAAGCTTTCTTT.